The present T cell receptor (beta chain) was sequenced within a study of cytotoxic CD8 clonotypes in ibrutinib-treated CLL. Generated by immunoSEQ multiplex PCR, the TCRdb table keeps only in-frame clones and is missing some. The table lists 300,000 or so clones, around 66% of them singletons, with roughly 6% in the top ten. CDR1 SGHAT and CDR2 FQNNGV come from the germline V gene. Trimming stripped 5 bases from V and 4 bases from J, with 17 bases between. This CDR3 spans 16 amino acids. The source is a human donor with chronic lymphocytic leukemia. The rearrangement links TRBV11-2 to TRBJ1-4; D not certain. Sequenced here: PBMCs, sampled after 36 months of ibrutinib treatment. The CDR3 reads CASSPSYGSLNEKLFF. The CDR3 DNA reads TGTGCCAGCAGCCCCTCGTATGGGAGCCTTAATGAAAAACTGTTTTTT.